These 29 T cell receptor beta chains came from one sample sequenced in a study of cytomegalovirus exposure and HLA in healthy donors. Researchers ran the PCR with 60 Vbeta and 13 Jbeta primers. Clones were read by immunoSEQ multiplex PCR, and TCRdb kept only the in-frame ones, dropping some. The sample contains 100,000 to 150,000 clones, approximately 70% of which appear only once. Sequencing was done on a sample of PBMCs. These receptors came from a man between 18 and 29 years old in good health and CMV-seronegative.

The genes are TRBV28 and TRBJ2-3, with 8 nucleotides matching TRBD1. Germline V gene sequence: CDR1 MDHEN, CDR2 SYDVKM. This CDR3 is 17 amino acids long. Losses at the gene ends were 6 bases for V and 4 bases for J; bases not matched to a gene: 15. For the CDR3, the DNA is TGTGCCAGCAGCCCGGTAACAGGGGGTGGTTCTGCAGATACGCAGTATTTT. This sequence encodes CASSPVTGGGSADTQYF.

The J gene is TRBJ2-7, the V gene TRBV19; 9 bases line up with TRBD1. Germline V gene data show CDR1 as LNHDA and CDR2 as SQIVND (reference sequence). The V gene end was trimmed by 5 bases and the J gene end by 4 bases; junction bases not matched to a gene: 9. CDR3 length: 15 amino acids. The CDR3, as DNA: TGTGCCAGTAGTCTACTCGGGACAGGGAAATACGAGCAGTACTTC. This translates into CASSLLGTGKYEQYF.

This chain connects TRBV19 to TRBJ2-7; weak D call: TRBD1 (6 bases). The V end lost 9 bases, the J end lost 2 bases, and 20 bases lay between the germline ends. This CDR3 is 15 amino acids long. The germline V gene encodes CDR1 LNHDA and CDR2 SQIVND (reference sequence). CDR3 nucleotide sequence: TGTGCCAGCCGAGCTGAACCGGACAGACCCTACGAGCAGTACTTC. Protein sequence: CASRAEPDRPYEQYF. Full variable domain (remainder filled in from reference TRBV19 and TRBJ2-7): DGGITQSPKYLFRKEGQNVTLSCEQNLNHDAMYWYRQDPGQGLRLIYYSQIVNDFQKGDIAEGYSVSREKKESFPLTVTSAQKNPTAFYLCASRAEPDRPYEQYFGPGTRLTVT.

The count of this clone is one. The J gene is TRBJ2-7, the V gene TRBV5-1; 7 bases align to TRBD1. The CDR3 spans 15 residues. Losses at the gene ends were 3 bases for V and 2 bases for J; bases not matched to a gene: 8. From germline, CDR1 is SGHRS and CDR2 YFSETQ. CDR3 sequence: CASSSPGGGPYEQYF. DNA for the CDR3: TGCGCCAGCAGCTCTCCAGGGGGTGGCCCCTACGAGCAGTACTTC.

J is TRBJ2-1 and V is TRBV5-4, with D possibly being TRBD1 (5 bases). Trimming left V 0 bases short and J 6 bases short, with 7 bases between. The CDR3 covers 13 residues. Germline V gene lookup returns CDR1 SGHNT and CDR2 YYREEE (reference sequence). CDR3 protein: CASSLAGLNEQFF. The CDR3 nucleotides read TGTGCCAGCAGCTTGGCAGGGCTCAATGAGCAGTTCTTC.

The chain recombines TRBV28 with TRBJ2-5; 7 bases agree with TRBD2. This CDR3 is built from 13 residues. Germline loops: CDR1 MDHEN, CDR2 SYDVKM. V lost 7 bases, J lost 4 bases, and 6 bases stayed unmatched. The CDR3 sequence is CASTPGGRETQYF. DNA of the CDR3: TGTGCCAGCACCCCGGGGGGACGAGAGACCCAGTACTTC.

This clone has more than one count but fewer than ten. This CDR3 reads CASSPGGQGNTIYF. The CDR3 DNA reads TGCGCCAGCAGCCCCGGGGGGCAGGGAAACACCATATATTTT. The chain employs TRBV5-1 and TRBJ1-3; D might be TRBD1 (6 bases). CDR1 is SGHRS and CDR2 is YFSETQ in the germline V gene. The CDR3 has 14 amino acids. Trimming stripped 4 bases from V and 4 bases from J, with 12 bases between.

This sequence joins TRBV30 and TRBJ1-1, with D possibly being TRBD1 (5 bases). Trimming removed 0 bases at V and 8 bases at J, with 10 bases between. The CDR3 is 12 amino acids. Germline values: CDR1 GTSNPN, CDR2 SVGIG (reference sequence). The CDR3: CAWSVGQSEAFF. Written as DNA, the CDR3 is TGTGCCTGGAGTGTGGGGCAGTCGGAAGCTTTCTTT.

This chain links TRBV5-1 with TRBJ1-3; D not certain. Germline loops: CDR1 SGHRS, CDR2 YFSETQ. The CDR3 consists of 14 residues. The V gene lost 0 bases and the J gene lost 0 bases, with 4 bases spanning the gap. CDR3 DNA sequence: TGCGCCAGCAGCTTGGCTAGCTCTGGAAACACCATATATTTT. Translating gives CASSLASSGNTIYF.

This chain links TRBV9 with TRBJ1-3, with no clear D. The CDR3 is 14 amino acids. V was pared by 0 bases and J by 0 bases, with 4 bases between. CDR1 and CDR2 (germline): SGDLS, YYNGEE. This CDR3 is CASSVDGSGNTIYF. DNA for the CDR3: TGTGCCAGCAGCGTAGACGGCTCTGGAAACACCATATATTTT.

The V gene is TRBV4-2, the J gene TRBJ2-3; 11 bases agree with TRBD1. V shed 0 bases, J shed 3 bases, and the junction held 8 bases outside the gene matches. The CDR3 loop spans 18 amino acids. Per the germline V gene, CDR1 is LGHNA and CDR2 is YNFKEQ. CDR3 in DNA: TGTGCCAGCAGCCAAGATCTCAGGACAGGGGGCTCGACAGATACGCAGTATTTT. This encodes CASSQDLRTGGSTDTQYF.

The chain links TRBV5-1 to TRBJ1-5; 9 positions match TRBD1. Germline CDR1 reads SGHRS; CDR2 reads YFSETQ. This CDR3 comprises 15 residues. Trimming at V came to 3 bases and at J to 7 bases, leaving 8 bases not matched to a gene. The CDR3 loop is CASSWGTGLRQPQHF. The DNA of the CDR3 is TGCGCCAGCAGCTGGGGGACAGGGCTTCGACAGCCCCAGCATTTT.

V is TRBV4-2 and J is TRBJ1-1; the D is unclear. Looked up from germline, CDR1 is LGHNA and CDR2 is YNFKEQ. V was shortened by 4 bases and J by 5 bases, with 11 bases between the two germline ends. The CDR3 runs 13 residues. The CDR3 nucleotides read TGTGCCAGCAGCCCGGGGAGAGGAACTGAAGCTTTCTTT. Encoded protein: CASSPGRGTEAFF.

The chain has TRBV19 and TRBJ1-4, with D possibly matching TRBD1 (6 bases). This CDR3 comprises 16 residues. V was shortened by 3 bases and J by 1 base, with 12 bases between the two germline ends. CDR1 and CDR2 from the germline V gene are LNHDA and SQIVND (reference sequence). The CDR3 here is CASSIFTGQTNEKLFF. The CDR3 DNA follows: TGTGCCAGTAGTATTTTTACGGGACAAACTAATGAAAAACTGTTTTTT.

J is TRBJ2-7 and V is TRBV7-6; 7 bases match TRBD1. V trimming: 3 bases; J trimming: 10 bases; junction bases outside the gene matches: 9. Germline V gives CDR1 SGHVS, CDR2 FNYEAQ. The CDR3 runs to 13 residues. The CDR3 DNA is TGTGCCAGCAGCTTGGATGGGACAGCGAACCAGTACTTC. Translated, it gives CASSLDGTANQYF.

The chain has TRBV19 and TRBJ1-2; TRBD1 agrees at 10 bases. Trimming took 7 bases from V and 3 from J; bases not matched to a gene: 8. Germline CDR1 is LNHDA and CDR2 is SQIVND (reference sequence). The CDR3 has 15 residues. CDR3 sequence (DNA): TGTGCCAGTAAAGCCCGGGACAGGGGATACTATGGCTACACCTTC. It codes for CASKARDRGYYGYTF. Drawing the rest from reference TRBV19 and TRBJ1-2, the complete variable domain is DGGITQSPKYLFRKEGQNVTLSCEQNLNHDAMYWYRQDPGQGLRLIYYSQIVNDFQKGDIAEGYSVSREKKESFPLTVTSAQKNPTAFYLCASKARDRGYYGYTFGSGTRLTVV.

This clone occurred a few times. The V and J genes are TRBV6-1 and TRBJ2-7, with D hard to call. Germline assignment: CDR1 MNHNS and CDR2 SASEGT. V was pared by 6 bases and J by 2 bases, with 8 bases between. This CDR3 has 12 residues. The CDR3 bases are TGTGCCAGCAGGCGGAAGCCCTACGAGCAGTACTTC. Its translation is CASRRKPYEQYF.

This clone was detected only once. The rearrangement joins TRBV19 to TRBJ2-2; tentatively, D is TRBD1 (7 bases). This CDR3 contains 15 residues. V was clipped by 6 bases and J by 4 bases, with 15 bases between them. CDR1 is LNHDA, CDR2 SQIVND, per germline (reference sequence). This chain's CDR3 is CASRGTQGGTGELFF. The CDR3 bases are TGTGCCAGTAGAGGAACGCAGGGGGGCACCGGGGAGCTGTTTTTT.

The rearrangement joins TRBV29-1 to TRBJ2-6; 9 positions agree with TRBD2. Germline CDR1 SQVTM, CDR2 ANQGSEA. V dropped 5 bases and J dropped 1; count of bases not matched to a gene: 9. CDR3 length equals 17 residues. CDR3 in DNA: TGCAGCGTTTCGGAGCGGGGGGCGGCGTCTGGGGCCAACGTCCTGACTTTC. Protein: CSVSERGAASGANVLTF.

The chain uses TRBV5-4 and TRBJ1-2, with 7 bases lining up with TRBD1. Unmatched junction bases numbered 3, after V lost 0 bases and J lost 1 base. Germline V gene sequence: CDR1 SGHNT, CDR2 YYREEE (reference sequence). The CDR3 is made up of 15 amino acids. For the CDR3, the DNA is TGTGCCAGCAGCTTGGTCCAGGGGGGTAACTATGGCTACACCTTC. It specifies CASSLVQGGNYGYTF. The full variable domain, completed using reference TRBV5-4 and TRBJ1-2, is ETGVTQSPTHLIKTRGQQVTLRCSSQSGHNTVSWYQQALGQGPQFIFQYYREEENGRGNFPPRFSGLQFPNYSSELNVNALELDDSALYLCASSLVQGGNYGYTFGSGTRLTVV.

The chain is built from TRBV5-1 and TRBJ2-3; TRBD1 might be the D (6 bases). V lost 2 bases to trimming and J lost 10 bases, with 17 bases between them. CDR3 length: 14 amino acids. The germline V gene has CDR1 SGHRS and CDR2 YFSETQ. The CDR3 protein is CASSFSDSSSPQYF. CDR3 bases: TGCGCCAGCAGCTTCTCGGACAGTTCGAGTCCGCAGTATTTT.

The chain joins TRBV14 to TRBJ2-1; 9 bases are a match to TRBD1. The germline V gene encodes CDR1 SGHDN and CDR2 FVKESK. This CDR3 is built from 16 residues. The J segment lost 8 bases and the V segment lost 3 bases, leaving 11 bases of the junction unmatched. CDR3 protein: CASSQGQGVARHEQFF. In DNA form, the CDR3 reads TGTGCCAGCAGCCAGGGACAGGGAGTGGCCAGGCATGAGCAGTTCTTC. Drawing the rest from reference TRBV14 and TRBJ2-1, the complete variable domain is EAGVTQFPSHSVIEKGQTVTLRCDPISGHDNLYWYRRVMGKEIKFLLHFVKESKQDESGMPNNRFLAERTGGTYSTLKVQPAELEDSGVYFCASSQGQGVARHEQFFGPGTRLTVL.

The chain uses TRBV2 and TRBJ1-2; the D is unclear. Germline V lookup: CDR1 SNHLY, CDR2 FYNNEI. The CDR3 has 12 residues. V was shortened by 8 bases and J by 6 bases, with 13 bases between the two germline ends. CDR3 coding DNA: TGTGCCAGCCTATTCTGGGAGGATGGCTACACCTTC. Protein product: CASLFWEDGYTF.

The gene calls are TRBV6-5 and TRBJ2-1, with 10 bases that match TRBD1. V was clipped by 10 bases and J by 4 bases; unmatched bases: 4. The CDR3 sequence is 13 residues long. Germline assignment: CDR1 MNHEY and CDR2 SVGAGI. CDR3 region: CATGQGPYNEQFF. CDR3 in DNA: TGTGCCACGGGACAGGGGCCTTACAATGAGCAGTTCTTC.

In DNA, the CDR3 is TGTGCCTGGACTCCACGGGGAGGGATCACCTTC. It yields the protein CAWTPRGGITF. The V gene is TRBV30, the J gene TRBJ1-2; no definite D call. V shed 4 bases and J shed 13 bases, with 16 bases lying between them. The germline gives CDR1 GTSNPN, CDR2 SVGIG (reference sequence). This CDR3 has 11 amino acids. Complete variable domain (other parts from reference TRBV30 and TRBJ1-2): SQTIHQWPATLVQPVGSPLSLECTVEGTSNPNLYWYRQAAGRGLQLLFYSVGIGQISSEVPQNLSASRPQDRQFILSSKKLLLSDSGFYLCAWTPRGGITFGSGTRLTVV.

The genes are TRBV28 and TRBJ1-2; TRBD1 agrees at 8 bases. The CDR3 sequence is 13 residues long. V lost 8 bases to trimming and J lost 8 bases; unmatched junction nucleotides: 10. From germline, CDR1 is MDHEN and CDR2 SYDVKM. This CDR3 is CASGDRTPLGYTF. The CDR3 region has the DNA TGTGCCAGCGGGGACAGGACCCCCTTAGGCTACACCTTC.

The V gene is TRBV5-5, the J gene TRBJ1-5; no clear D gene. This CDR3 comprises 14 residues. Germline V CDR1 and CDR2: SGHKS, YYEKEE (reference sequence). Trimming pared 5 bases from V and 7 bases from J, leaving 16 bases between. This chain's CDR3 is CASSPERAQQPQHF. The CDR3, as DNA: TGTGCCAGCAGTCCGGAGAGGGCTCAACAGCCCCAGCATTTT.

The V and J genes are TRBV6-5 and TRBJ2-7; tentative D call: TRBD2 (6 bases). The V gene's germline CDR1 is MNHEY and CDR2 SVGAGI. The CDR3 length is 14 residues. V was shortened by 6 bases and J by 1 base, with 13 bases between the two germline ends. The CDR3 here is CASRPGLISYEQYF. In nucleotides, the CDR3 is TGTGCCAGCAGGCCGGGACTCATATCCTACGAGCAGTACTTC.

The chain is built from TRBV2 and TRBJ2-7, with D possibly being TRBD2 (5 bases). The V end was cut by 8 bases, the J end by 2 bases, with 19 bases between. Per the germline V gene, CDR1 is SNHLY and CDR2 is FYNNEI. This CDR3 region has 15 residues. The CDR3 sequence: CASLEPTSGTYEQYF. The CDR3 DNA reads TGTGCCAGCTTGGAACCGACAAGCGGAACCTACGAGCAGTACTTC.